This entry describes one TCR beta chain. Other DNA sequences in the same sample also yield this CDR3. Sequenced by immunoSEQ multiplex PCR; TCRdb stores in-frame clones only, minus some. This sample has about 1.1 million clones, with approximately 80% found just once. This record comes from a study of shared clonotypes between healthy human individuals. The CDR3 runs 12 residues. Germline CDR1 is MDHEN and CDR2 is SYDVKM. Trimming stripped 5 bases from V and 5 bases from J, with 7 bases between. This chain joins TRBV28 and TRBJ1-5; D is possibly TRBD1 (5 bases). The clonotype was recovered from a man between 18 and 29 years old in good health. Some clones in this sample may be carry-over from other donors' samples. The sequenced sample was memory CD4+ T cells from PBMCs. Subset defined: CD45RA-negative fraction. CDR3 coding DNA: TGTGCCAGCAGTACGGGGGATCAGCCCCAGCATTTT. Its protein is CASSTGDQPQHF.